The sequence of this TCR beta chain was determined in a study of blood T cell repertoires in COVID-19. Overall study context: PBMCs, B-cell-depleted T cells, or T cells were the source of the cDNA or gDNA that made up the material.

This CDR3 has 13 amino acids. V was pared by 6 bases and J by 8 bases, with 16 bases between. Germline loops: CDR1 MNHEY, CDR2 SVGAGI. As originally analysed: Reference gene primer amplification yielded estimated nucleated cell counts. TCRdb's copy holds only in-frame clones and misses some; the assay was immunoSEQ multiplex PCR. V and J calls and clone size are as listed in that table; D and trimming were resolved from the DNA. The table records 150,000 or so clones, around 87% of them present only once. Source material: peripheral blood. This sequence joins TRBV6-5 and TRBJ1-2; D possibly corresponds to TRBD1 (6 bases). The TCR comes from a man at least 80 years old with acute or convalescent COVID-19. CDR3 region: CASSQRGIRGYTF. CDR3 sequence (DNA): TGTGCCAGCAGCCAAAGGGGGATTCGGGGCTACACCTTC.